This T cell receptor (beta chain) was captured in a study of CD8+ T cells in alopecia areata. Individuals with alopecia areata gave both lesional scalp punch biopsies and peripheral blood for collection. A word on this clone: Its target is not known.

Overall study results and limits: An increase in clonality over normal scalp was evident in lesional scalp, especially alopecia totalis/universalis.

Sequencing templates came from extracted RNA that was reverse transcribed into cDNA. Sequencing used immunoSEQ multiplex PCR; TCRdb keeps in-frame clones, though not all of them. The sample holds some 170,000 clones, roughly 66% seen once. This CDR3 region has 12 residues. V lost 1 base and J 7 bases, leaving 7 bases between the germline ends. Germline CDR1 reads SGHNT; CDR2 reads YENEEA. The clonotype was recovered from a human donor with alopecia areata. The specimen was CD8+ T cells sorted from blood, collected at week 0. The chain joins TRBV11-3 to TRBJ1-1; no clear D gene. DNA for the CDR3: TGTGCCAGCAGCTTAGGGGGAAATGAAGCTTTCTTT. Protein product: CASSLGGNEAFF.